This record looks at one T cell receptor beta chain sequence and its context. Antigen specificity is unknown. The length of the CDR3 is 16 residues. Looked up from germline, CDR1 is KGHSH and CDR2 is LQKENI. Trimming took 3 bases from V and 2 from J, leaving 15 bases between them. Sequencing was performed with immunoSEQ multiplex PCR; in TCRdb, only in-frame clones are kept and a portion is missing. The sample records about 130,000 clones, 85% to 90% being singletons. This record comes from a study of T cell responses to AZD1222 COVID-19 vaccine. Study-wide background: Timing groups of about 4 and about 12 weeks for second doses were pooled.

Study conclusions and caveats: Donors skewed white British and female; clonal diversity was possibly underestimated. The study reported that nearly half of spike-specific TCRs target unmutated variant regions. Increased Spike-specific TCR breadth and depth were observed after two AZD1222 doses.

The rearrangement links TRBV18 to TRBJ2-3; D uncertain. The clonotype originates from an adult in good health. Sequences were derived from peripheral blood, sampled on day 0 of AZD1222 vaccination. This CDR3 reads CASSPDLMGNTDTQYF. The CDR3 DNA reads TGTGCCAGCTCACCCGATCTAATGGGGAACACAGATACGCAGTATTTT.